These 9 T cell receptor beta chains share one sample of origin, sequenced in a study of hypomethylating agent response in myelodysplastic syndrome. Method: immunoSEQ multiplex PCR; TCRdb's copy keeps in-frame clones and lacks some. This sample has some 5,700 clones, with 88% found just once. The material sequenced was bone marrow, taken before or after starting hypomethylating agent treatment for myelodysplastic syndrome (not recorded which). The receptors derive from a human donor with myelodysplastic syndrome.

The chain uses TRBV19 and TRBJ1-1, with 10 bases fitting TRBD1. CDR3 length: 13 residues. The V and J ends lost 10 bases and 1 base, in that order; junction bases with no gene match: 3. Germline CDR1 reads LNHDA; CDR2 reads SQIVND (reference sequence). CDR3 bases: TGTGCCACCAGGGACAGGGGGAACACTGAAGCTTTCTTT. This translates into CATRDRGNTEAFF.

This clone has a single count. The junction departs from the called germline gene at one end, perhaps through a read error. The gene calls are TRBV11-3 and TRBJ2-7; D call uncertain. Germline CDR1 is SGHNT and CDR2 is YENEEA. This CDR3 comprises 13 residues. The CDR3 nucleotides read TGTGCCAGCAGCCTAGAGGTGGGTTACGAGCAGTACTTC. Translating it yields CASSLEVGYEQYF.

The gene calls are TRBV6-6 and TRBJ2-2; 10 nucleotides match TRBD1. J gave up 5 bases and V 5 bases, and 5 bases lay outside the gene matches. This CDR3 spans 15 amino acids. From germline, CDR1 is MNHNY and CDR2 SVGAGI (reference sequence). CDR3 loop: CASSDRGLRTGELFF. The CDR3 nucleotides are TGTGCCAGCAGTGACAGGGGGCTAAGAACCGGGGAGCTGTTTTTT.

V is TRBV7-2 and J is TRBJ1-1, with D possibly being TRBD1 (5 bases). Trimming took 5 bases from V and 3 from J, leaving 10 bases between them. CDR3 length: 13 residues. Looked up from germline, CDR1 is SGHTA and CDR2 is FQGNSA. CDR3 in amino acids: CASSARGYTEAFF. The CDR3 DNA sequence: TGTGCCAGCAGCGCAAGGGGTTACACTGAAGCTTTCTTT.

The CDR3 DNA reads as TGTGCCAGCAGTGAATCACTAACCACCGGGACAGGGGCTCAGCCCCAGCATTTT. Translation gives CASSESLTTGTGAQPQHF. This rearrangement joins TRBV2 to TRBJ1-5; TRBD1 aligns across 10 bases. The length of the CDR3 is 18 residues. CDR1 is SNHLY, CDR2 FYNNEI, per germline. The trim removed 2 bases at V and 6 bases at J, leaving 13 bases unmatched.

The J gene is TRBJ2-7, the V gene TRBV11-3; a weak D match, TRBD2 (6 bases). V was shortened by 3 bases and J by 4 bases, with 16 bases between the two germline ends. Germline V gene sequence: CDR1 SGHNT, CDR2 YENEEA. CDR3 size: 15 residues. In DNA, the CDR3 is TGTGCCAGCAGCTTCGGCCCCGGGAGAGCGTACGAGCAGTACTTC. This encodes CASSFGPGRAYEQYF.

Only one count was recorded for this clone. The chain couples TRBV6-1 to TRBJ1-4; 8 nucleotides match TRBD1. The ends lost 6 bases at V and 3 bases at J; junction bases unmatched: 6. In germline, CDR1 is MNHNS, CDR2 SASEGT. CDR3 length equals 15 residues. The CDR3 protein is CASRFGQGPNEKLFF. DNA of the CDR3: TGTGCCAGCAGATTCGGACAGGGACCTAATGAAAAACTGTTTTTT.

This chain links TRBV7-9 with TRBJ2-3; D is tentatively TRBD1 or TRBD2 (5 bases each). V was shortened by 5 bases and J by 14 bases, with 20 bases between the two germline ends. Germline assignment: CDR1 SEHNR and CDR2 FQNEAQ (reference sequence). This CDR3 is 13 amino acids long. The CDR3: CASSKVSEGERYF. The CDR3 bases are TGTGCCAGCAGCAAAGTGTCGGAAGGGGAGAGGTATTTT.

The gene calls are TRBV5-4 and TRBJ2-7; the D is unclear. Trimming removed 3 bases from V and 0 bases from J, with 13 bases in between. Germline V gene sequence: CDR1 SGHNT, CDR2 YYREEE (reference sequence). This CDR3 has 15 amino acids. CDR3 protein: CASSSSLKSSYEQYF. In DNA form, the CDR3 reads TGTGCCAGCAGCTCCTCCTTAAAGAGCTCCTACGAGCAGTACTTC.